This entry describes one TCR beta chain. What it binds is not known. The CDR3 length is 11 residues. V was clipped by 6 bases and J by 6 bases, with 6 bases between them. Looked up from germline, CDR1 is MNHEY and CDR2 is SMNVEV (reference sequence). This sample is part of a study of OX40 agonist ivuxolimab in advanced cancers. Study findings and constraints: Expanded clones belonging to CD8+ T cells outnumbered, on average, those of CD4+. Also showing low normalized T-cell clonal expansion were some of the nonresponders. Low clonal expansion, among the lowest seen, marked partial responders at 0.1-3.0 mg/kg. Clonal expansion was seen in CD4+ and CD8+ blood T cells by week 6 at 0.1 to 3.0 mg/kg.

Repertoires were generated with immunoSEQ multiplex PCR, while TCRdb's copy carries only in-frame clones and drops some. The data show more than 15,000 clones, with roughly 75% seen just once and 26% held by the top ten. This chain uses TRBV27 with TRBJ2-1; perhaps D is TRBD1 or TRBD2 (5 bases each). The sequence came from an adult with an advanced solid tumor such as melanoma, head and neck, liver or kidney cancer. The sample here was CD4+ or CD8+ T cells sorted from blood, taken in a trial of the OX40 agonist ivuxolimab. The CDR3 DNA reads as TGTGCCAGCAGGGGGGTCAATGAGCAGTTCTTC. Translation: CASRGVNEQFF.